The 26 T cell receptor beta chains given below trace back to one sample, sequenced in a study of Ad26.COV2.S vaccination and SARS-CoV-2 variants. Sequenced by immunoSEQ multiplex PCR; TCRdb stores in-frame clones only, minus some. The sample includes 200,000 to 250,000 clones, 88% of them seen just once. Treatment defined: some 19 received Ad26.COV2.S at low or high dose, single or two shots; roughly 5 received placebo; per-sample allocation not given. Collection of samples fell on day 63 after the first vaccine or placebo injection. This specimen consisted of peripheral blood, obtained in a trial of Ad26.COV2.S vaccine versus placebo. The receptors shown here come from a person between 18 and 59 years old who received the Ad26.COV2.S COVID-19 vaccine or a placebo.

V gene TRBV19 combines with J gene TRBJ1-2; 7 nucleotides line up with TRBD1. The CDR3 has 13 residues. Germline CDR1 LNHDA, CDR2 SQIVND (reference sequence). Trimming took 7 bases from V and 3 from J; bases not matched to a gene: 5. The CDR3 spells CASKQGLDYGYTF. As DNA, the CDR3 is TGTGCCAGTAAACAGGGGCTCGACTATGGCTACACCTTC.

The chain employs TRBV4-1 and TRBJ2-4; D might be TRBD1 (5 bases). V lost 3 bases to trimming and J lost 5 bases, with 11 bases between them. This CDR3 has 14 residues. Germline V gene data show CDR1 as MGHRA and CDR2 as YSYEKL. The CDR3: CASSQQGHENIQYF. Here the CDR3 DNA reads TGCGCCAGCAGCCAGCAGGGCCATGAAAACATTCAGTACTTC.

This clone is a singleton in its sample. The chain carries TRBV7-2 and TRBJ2-3; 7 bases align to TRBD2. CDR3 length equals 17 residues. Germline V gene lookup returns CDR1 SGHTA and CDR2 FQGNSA. With 1 base clipped from V and 2 bases from J, the junction kept 9 bases outside the gene matches. The CDR3 bases are TGTGCCAGCAGCTTAGACAGGTCAGGACTAGACACAGATACGCAGTATTTT. This encodes CASSLDRSGLDTDTQYF.

The rearrangement links TRBV2 to TRBJ2-1; TRBD1 aligns across 9 bases. The CDR3 runs to 15 residues. V gave up 4 bases and J gave up 9 bases; unmatched junction bases: 10. Germline V CDR1 and CDR2: SNHLY, FYNNEI. Here the CDR3 DNA reads TGTGCCAGCAGTGTCCGAGACAGGGGGTTCGGTGAGCAGTTCTTC. Residues: CASSVRDRGFGEQFF.

This clone was seen a few times. V is TRBV7-8 and J is TRBJ1-6, with TRBD1 matching 7 bases. V lost 5 bases and J lost 10; bases outside the gene matches: 17. Germline V gene sequence: CDR1 SGHVS, CDR2 FQNEAQ. CDR3 length equals 17 residues. The CDR3 region has the DNA TGTGCCAGCAGCCTTATCTCGGTAGGGGGCGGGCGGTCACCCCTCCACTTT. This sequence encodes CASSLISVGGGRSPLHF.

The CDR3 DNA is TGTGCCAGCAGTCGGGGGGGGCCCTACGAGCAGTACTTC. Translated, it gives CASSRGGPYEQYF. The chain joins TRBV7-8 to TRBJ2-7, with TRBD2 matching 8 bases. CDR1 is SGHVS, CDR2 FQNEAQ, per germline. V lost 6 bases, J lost 2 bases, and 3 bases stayed unmatched. This CDR3 spans 13 amino acids.

This clone came up once. The CDR3 DNA sequence: TGTGCCTGGAGTTTAACCAGGGTTTACAATGAGCAGTTCTTC. Its translation is CAWSLTRVYNEQFF. The chain uses TRBV30 and TRBJ2-1, with a possible D match to TRBD1 (5 bases). With 2 bases removed from V and 4 bases from J, the gap between germline ends came to 12 bases. This CDR3 region has 14 residues. Germline loops: CDR1 GTSNPN, CDR2 SVGIG (reference sequence).

V usage is TRBV6-2 or TRBV6-3 and J usage is TRBJ2-2; unclear D gene. CDR1 MNHEY and CDR2 SVGEGT come from the germline V gene. The CDR3 runs 15 residues. Trimming stripped 6 bases from V and 5 bases from J, with 16 bases between. The CDR3 region has the DNA TGTGCCAGCAGCTTAGGACCAGGAAGTACCGGGGAGCTGTTTTTT. This encodes CASSLGPGSTGELFF.

This chain joins TRBV7-6 and TRBJ1-4; no reliable D call. This CDR3 has 13 amino acids. Germline values: CDR1 SGHVS, CDR2 FNYEAQ. V lost 5 bases to trimming and J lost 5 bases, with 9 bases between them. The CDR3 protein is CASSLVVNEKLFF. CDR3 sequence (DNA): TGTGCCAGCAGCCTAGTCGTAAATGAAAAACTGTTTTTT.

The CDR3 spells CASSRFSGVGYNEQFF. CDR3 sequence (DNA): TGTGCCAGCAGCCGATTTAGCGGAGTCGGCTACAATGAGCAGTTCTTC. The chain couples TRBV7-6 to TRBJ2-1; a possible D gene is TRBD2 (6 bases). Germline V gives CDR1 SGHVS, CDR2 FNYEAQ. CDR3 length: 16 amino acids. Trimming removed 5 bases from V and 3 bases from J, with 17 bases in between.

V and J are TRBV28 and TRBJ2-7; 8 bases line up with TRBD1. The ends lost 8 bases at V and 9 bases at J; junction bases unmatched: 12. Germline V gives CDR1 MDHEN, CDR2 SYDVKM. The CDR3 totals 13 residues. CDR3 in amino acids: CASVIQQGAVQYF. The CDR3 DNA reads as TGTGCCAGCGTAATTCAGCAGGGGGCAGTGCAGTACTTC.

The chain has TRBV18 and TRBJ2-5; no clear D gene. The germline V gene encodes CDR1 KGHSH and CDR2 LQKENI. The CDR3 sequence is 12 residues long. V was trimmed by 2 bases and J by 5 bases, leaving 6 bases between them. CDR3 in DNA: TGTGCCAGCTCACCATTTCACGAGACCCAGTACTTC. Translation: CASSPFHETQYF. Variable domain in full (rest from reference TRBV18 and TRBJ2-5): NAGVMQNPRHLVRRRGQEARLRCSPMKGHSHVYWYRQLPEEGLKFMVYLQKENIIDESGMPKERFSAEFPKEGPSILRIQQVVRGDSAAYFCASSPFHETQYFGPGTRLLVL.

The V gene is TRBV10-2, the J gene TRBJ2-2, with TRBD2 identical over 9 bases. The V gene end was trimmed by 3 bases and the J gene end by 4 bases; junction bases not matched to a gene: 3. The germline gives CDR1 WSHSY, CDR2 SAAADI. The CDR3 extends over 15 amino acids. This CDR3 reads CASSERAGGTGELFF. DNA for the CDR3: TGCGCCAGCAGTGAAAGAGCGGGGGGCACCGGGGAGCTGTTTTTT.

The chain carries TRBV18 and TRBJ2-3, with no clear D. The CDR3 has 14 residues. Germline CDR1 and CDR2: KGHSH and LQKENI. V shed 3 bases and J shed 1 base, with 8 bases lying between them. CDR3 sequence reads: CASSPVPGTDTQYF. In DNA form, the CDR3 reads TGTGCCAGCTCACCGGTCCCCGGCACAGATACGCAGTATTTT.

This rearrangement joins TRBV7-2 to TRBJ1-1, with D hard to call. Germline CDR1 reads SGHTA; CDR2 reads FQGNSA. Trimming cost V 1 base and J 1 base, with 7 bases left between them. The length of the CDR3 is 14 residues. CDR3 residues: CASSLDNRNTEAFF. The CDR3 nucleotides are TGTGCCAGCAGCTTAGATAACAGGAACACTGAAGCTTTCTTT.

This clone was found a few times. The CDR3 sequence: CASSLSSWGTGANVLTF. The CDR3, as DNA: TGTGCCAGCAGCTTATCCTCTTGGGGGACTGGGGCCAACGTCCTGACTTTC. The V call is TRBV7-2, the J call TRBJ2-6; D may match TRBD1 or TRBD2 (5 bases each). V was pared by 2 bases and J by 2 bases, with 13 bases between. The CDR3 contains 17 residues. Germline lookup yields CDR1 SGHTA and CDR2 FQGNSA.

This clone was seen once. The rearrangement links TRBV5-1 to TRBJ1-2; maybe TRBD1 (5 bases). CDR3 length equals 13 residues. From germline, CDR1 is SGHRS and CDR2 YFSETQ. Deletions cut 1 base from V and 3 bases from J, with 7 bases between. This CDR3 reads CASSLLGDYGYTF. In DNA, the CDR3 is TGCGCCAGCAGCTTGCTAGGGGACTATGGCTACACCTTC.

The rearrangement links TRBV5-1 to TRBJ1-2, with 8 bases matching TRBD1. The V segment lost 3 bases and the J segment 6 bases; nucleotides outside the gene matches: 7. The CDR3 extends over 14 amino acids. Germline CDR1 reads SGHRS; CDR2 reads YFSETQ. The CDR3 nucleotides are TGCGCCAGCAGCTATGGACAGGGTGCCGATGGCTACACCTTC. This codes for CASSYGQGADGYTF. Based on the CDR3 plus reference TRBV5-1 and TRBJ1-2, the full variable domain is KAGVTQTPRYLIKTRGQQVTLSCSPISGHRSVSWYQQTPGQGLQFLFEYFSETQRNKGNFPGRFSGRQFSNSRSEMNVSTLELGDSALYLCASSYGQGADGYTFGSGTRLTVV.

This chain joins TRBV9 and TRBJ2-3, with D perhaps matching TRBD2 (6 bases). V gave up 0 bases and J gave up 6 bases, with 14 bases separating them. The CDR3 totals 15 residues. Germline V lookup: CDR1 SGDLS, CDR2 YYNGEE. The CDR3 loop is CASSVDWTTRDTQYF. DNA of the CDR3: TGTGCCAGCAGCGTAGATTGGACTACGAGGGATACGCAGTATTTT.

The chain combines TRBV4-3 with TRBJ1-1; TRBD1 agrees at 8 bases. V trimming: 3 bases; J trimming: 2 bases; junction bases outside the gene matches: 2. CDR3 length equals 14 residues. Per germline, CDR1 LGHNA and CDR2 YSLEER. CDR3 sequence (DNA): TGCGCCAGCAGCCAGGACAGGGTCAACACTGAAGCTTTCTTT. Its translation: CASSQDRVNTEAFF.

The chain joins TRBV12-3 or TRBV12-4 to TRBJ1-2; D not resolved. V lost 3 bases to trimming and J lost 4 bases, with 3 bases between them. This CDR3 has 11 amino acids. The CDR3: CASSLLYGYTF. In DNA, the CDR3 is TGTGCCAGCAGTTTGCTCTATGGCTACACCTTC.

This chain connects TRBV19 to TRBJ1-2; D gene uncertain. The V gene lost 0 bases and the J gene lost 4 bases, with 15 bases spanning the gap. Germline V gene data show CDR1 as LNHDA and CDR2 as SQIVND (reference sequence). The CDR3 length is 16 residues. CDR3 in DNA: TGTGCCAGTAGTATAGATCCGAAAGGCTCCCGCTATGGCTACACCTTC. Protein product: CASSIDPKGSRYGYTF.

The chain links TRBV30 to TRBJ2-2; 7 bases map to TRBD2. Germline CDR1 GTSNPN, CDR2 SVGIG (reference sequence). J was trimmed by 8 bases and V by 0 bases; bases with no gene match: 9. This CDR3 spans 15 amino acids. Here the CDR3 reads CAWSVEGGSRGELFF. In nucleotides, the CDR3 is TGTGCCTGGAGTGTAGAGGGAGGGTCTAGGGGGGAGCTGTTTTTT.

The rearrangement uses TRBV9 and TRBJ2-1; perhaps TRBD1 as D (5 bases). V was clipped by 0 bases and J by 7 bases, with 8 bases between them. The CDR3 loop spans 13 amino acids. CDR1 is SGDLS, CDR2 YYNGEE, per germline. CDR3: CASSVAPGNEQFF. The CDR3 DNA follows: TGTGCCAGCAGCGTAGCGCCAGGGAATGAGCAGTTCTTC.

The genes are TRBV20-1 and TRBJ2-7; the D is unclear. Germline CDR1 reads DFQATT; CDR2 reads SNEGSKA (reference sequence). The germline V and J ends were trimmed by 5 bases and 6 bases, with 11 bases remaining between them. The CDR3 is 11 residues long. CDR3 nucleotide sequence: TGCAGTGCTCTACTTTGGTCCGAGCAGTACTTC. Amino acids: CSALLWSEQYF.

The chain joins TRBV28 to TRBJ2-7; 7 bases fit TRBD1. Trimming removed 6 bases from V and 0 bases from J; junction bases left unmatched: 2. Germline V gene lookup returns CDR1 MDHEN and CDR2 SYDVKM. This CDR3 region has 13 residues. Here the CDR3 DNA reads TGTGCCAGCAGGGACAGGAGCTCCTACGAGCAGTACTTC. This gives the protein CASRDRSSYEQYF.